Listed below are T cell receptor beta chains from one sample, sequenced in a study of blood T cell repertoires in COVID-19. Generated by immunoSEQ multiplex PCR, the TCRdb table keeps only in-frame clones and is missing some. The data show more than 85,000 clones, 81% seen once. Material: peripheral blood. These TCRs come from a woman aged 70-85 years with acute or convalescent COVID-19. The CDR3 runs from the conserved cysteine through the conserved F or W. D genes are given only for firm matches. Size is stated for part of the rows, as once, few or many counts, or as a class when the clone is expanded.

size	J	V	D	DNA	CDR3
few	TRBJ2-1	TRBV6-2/TRBV6-3	TRBD2	TGTGCCAGCAGTTTCAATCCCGGGACAGCGGGACTAGCCGATAATGAGCAGTTCTTC	CASSFNPGTAGLADNEQFF
-	TRBJ2-3	TRBV7-2	TRBD2	TGTGCCAGCAGGCCCGGGACTAGCGGGGTAACAGATACGCAGTATTTT	CASRPGTSGVTDTQYF
-	TRBJ1-2	TRBV7-6	-	TGTGCCAGCAGCCTACTCAGGGGAGGCTACACCTTC	CASSLLRGGYTF
-	TRBJ1-2	TRBV7-9	-	TGTGCCAGCAGCCCCGCGGGGGTAAGCTATGGCTACACCTTC	CASSPAGVSYGYTF
-	TRBJ1-4	TRBV6-5	-	TGTGCCAGCAGTTACTCGGCAGGTGGTAATGAAAAACTGTTTTTT	CASSYSAGGNEKLFF
-	TRBJ2-1	TRBV5-1	TRBD1	TGCGCCAGCAACAGACAGGGGGGTTACAATGAGCAGTTCTTC	CASNRQGGYNEQFF
once	TRBJ2-2	TRBV7-9	TRBD1	TGTGCCAGCAGCTCAACAGGGGCGATGACCGGGGAGCTGTTTTTT	CASSSTGAMTGELFF
-	TRBJ1-2	TRBV6-5	-	TGTGCCAGCAGATCAGGGCAGATAGCTAACTATGGCTACACCTTC	CASRSGQIANYGYTF
-	TRBJ2-3	TRBV7-9	-	TGTGCCAGCAGCTTAGCCCTCACAGATACGCAGTATTTT	CASSLALTDTQYF
-	TRBJ1-5	TRBV7-2	-	TGTGCCAGCAGCCTAGGCAGGTATAGCAATCAGCCCCAGCATTTT	CASSLGRYSNQPQHF
-	TRBJ2-3	TRBV28	TRBD1	TGTGCCAGCAGTTTAACAGGACAGGGGGCATTAATCGCGGATACGCAGTATTTT	CASSLTGQGALIADTQYF
-	TRBJ1-2	TRBV28	TRBD1	TGTGCCAGCAGCCCTTGGACAGGGGAAGCCTATGGCTACACCTTC	CASSPWTGEAYGYTF
-	TRBJ2-3	TRBV29-1	-	TGCAGCGTATCCAGGGGTCCCTCAGATACGCAGTATTTT	CSVSRGPSDTQYF
-	TRBJ1-2	TRBV7-8	TRBD1	TGTGCCAGCAGCTTAGGGGACAGGGGGTCCCGGAACCCTTATGGCTACACCTTC	CASSLGDRGSRNPYGYTF
-	TRBJ2-7	TRBV5-4	TRBD2	TGTGCCAGCAGCGCCGGACTAGCGGGAGGCTACGAGCAGTACTTC	CASSAGLAGGYEQYF
-	TRBJ1-5	TRBV18	-	TGTGCCAGCTCACCGGGACAAAGGGGTTATCAGCCCCAGCATTTT	CASSPGQRGYQPQHF
once	TRBJ1-2	TRBV6-5	-	TGTGCCAGCACCGTAGAGGGGGGGGCTGGCGGCTACACCTTC	CASTVEGGAGGYTF
-	TRBJ1-6	TRBV13	-	TGTGCCAGCAGCCACGGGATTTCTAATGGCTCACCCCTCCACTTT	CASSHGISNGSPLHF
-	TRBJ2-1	TRBV14	-	TGTGCCAGCAGCCAAGTTCTCGTATCTGAGCAGTTCTTC	CASSQVLVSEQFF
-	TRBJ1-1	TRBV5-1	-	TGCGCCAGCAGCTTAGACACCCCGGGGACTACTGAAGCTTTCTTT	CASSLDTPGTTEAFF
-	TRBJ2-4	TRBV3-1/TRBV3-2	-	TGTGCCAGCAGCCCATTGGAGATAGCCAAAAACATTCAGTACTTC	CASSPLEIAKNIQYF
-	TRBJ1-1	TRBV30	-	TGTGCCTGGAGTGCCGGACAGCTTATGAACACTGAAGCTTTCTTT	CAWSAGQLMNTEAFF
-	TRBJ1-1	TRBV21-1	-	TGTGCCAGCAGCACGCAGGACACCATGAACACTGAAGCTTTCTTT	CASSTQDTMNTEAFF
-	TRBJ2-1	TRBV7-2	-	TGTGCCAGCAGGGATCTTAGTATGCGGGCGCCCCTGTATGAGCAGTTCTTC	CASRDLSMRAPLYEQFF
-	TRBJ2-3	TRBV15	-	TGTGCCACCAGCCTCAAGGGGGGGTGGGCCACAGATACGCAGTATTTT	CATSLKGGWATDTQYF
-	TRBJ1-4	TRBV5-1	-	TGCGCCAGCAGCTTGGACGGTGCAACTAATGAAAAACTGTTTTTT	CASSLDGATNEKLFF
-	TRBJ2-2	TRBV7-2	TRBD2	TGTGCCAGCAGCCCCCTCCCTTATAGCGGGAGGGCCAACACCGGGGAGCTGTTTTTT	CASSPLPYSGRANTGELFF
-	TRBJ1-3	TRBV12-3/TRBV12-4	TRBD1	TGTGCCAGCAGTTCGACAGGGGTAAACACCATATATTTT	CASSSTGVNTIYF
-	TRBJ2-5	TRBV5-5	TRBD2	TGTGCCAGCAGCCCGGGGGGGTGGGAGGACCACTTC	CASSPGGWEDHF
-	TRBJ2-5	TRBV5-4	TRBD2	TGTGCCAGCAGCTTTAGCGGGGGGGGAGAGACCCAGTACTTC	CASSFSGGGETQYF
-	TRBJ2-1	TRBV7-9	TRBD2	TGTGCCAGCAGCTCCACAATGGGGACTAGCGGTTACAATGAGCAGTTCTTC	CASSSTMGTSGYNEQFF
-	TRBJ2-1	TRBV20-1	TRBD2	TGCAGTGCTAGTCAGGCTAGCGGGTCCTACAATGAGCAGTTCTTC	CSASQASGSYNEQFF
-	TRBJ2-3	TRBV7-2	-	TGTGCCAGCACCGTAGCGGCTAGCACAGATACGCAGTATTTT	CASTVAASTDTQYF
few	TRBJ1-1	TRBV6-2/TRBV6-3	TRBD1	TGTGCCAGCAGTTACGGGACAGGGGTAGGTGAAGCTTTCTTT	CASSYGTGVGEAFF
-	TRBJ1-1	TRBV11-2	-	TGTGCCAGCAGCTTGAGTTTCTCGAACACTGAAGCTTTCTTT	CASSLSFSNTEAFF
-	TRBJ2-2	TRBV4-1	TRBD1	TGCGCCAGCAGCCAAGATTATCCCCCAGGACAGGGGGCGTTCGGCACCGGGGAGCTGTTTTTT	CASSQDYPPGQGAFGTGELFF
once	TRBJ2-7	TRBV7-2	TRBD2	TGTGCCAGCAGCCCCCGTGGGCTAGCGGTTTTCAACGAGCAGTACTTC	CASSPRGLAVFNEQYF
-	TRBJ2-7	TRBV5-1	-	TGCGCCAGCAGCAGTCTGGGGGGTTCTCGGTACGAGCAGTACTTC	CASSSLGGSRYEQYF